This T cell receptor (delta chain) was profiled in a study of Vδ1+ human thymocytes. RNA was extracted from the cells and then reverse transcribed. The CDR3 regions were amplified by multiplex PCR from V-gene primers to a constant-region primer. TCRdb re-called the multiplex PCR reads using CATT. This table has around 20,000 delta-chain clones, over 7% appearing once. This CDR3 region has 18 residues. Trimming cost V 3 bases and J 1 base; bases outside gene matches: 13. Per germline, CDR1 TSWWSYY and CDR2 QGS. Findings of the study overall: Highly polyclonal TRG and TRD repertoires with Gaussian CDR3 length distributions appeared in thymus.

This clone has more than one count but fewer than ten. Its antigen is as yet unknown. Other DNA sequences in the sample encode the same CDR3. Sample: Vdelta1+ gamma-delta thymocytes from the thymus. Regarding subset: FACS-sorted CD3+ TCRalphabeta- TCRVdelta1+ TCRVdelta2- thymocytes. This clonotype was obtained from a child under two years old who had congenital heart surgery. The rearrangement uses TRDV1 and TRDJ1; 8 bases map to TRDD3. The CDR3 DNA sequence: TGTGCTCTTGGGGATGCTTCGCCTCTGGGGGACTGCACCGATAAACTCATCTTT. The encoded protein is CALGDASPLGDCTDKLIF.